Below are 19 T cell receptor beta chains sequenced from a single sample in a study of blood T cell repertoires in COVID-19. TCRdb keeps only in-frame clones here, not all; method: immunoSEQ multiplex PCR. There are fewer than 250,000 clones in the sample; about 90% occur only once, and around 0.84% lies in the top ten. The sequenced sample consisted of peripheral blood. The source of these receptors is a man aged 55 to 70 with COVID-19, enrolled during active disease.

The gene calls are TRBV2 and TRBJ1-5; unclear D gene. V was trimmed by 9 bases and J by 9 bases, leaving 24 bases between them. The CDR3 covers 15 residues. Germline V gene data show CDR1 as SNHLY and CDR2 as FYNNEI. The CDR3 DNA reads as TGTGCCAGTACGGGGAGCGGAAGCCGGACCAGGCCCCAGCATTTT. It encodes CASTGSGSRTRPQHF.

This sequence joins TRBV4-2 and TRBJ2-3; 10 positions agree with TRBD1. The V gene end was trimmed by 3 bases and the J gene end by 0 bases; junction bases not matched to a gene: 6. CDR3 length: 17 residues. The germline gives CDR1 LGHNA, CDR2 YNFKEQ. In DNA form, the CDR3 reads TGTGCCAGCAGCCAGGGAAGACAGGGGGCTAGCACAGATACGCAGTATTTT. Translation: CASSQGRQGASTDTQYF.

V gene TRBV18 combines with J gene TRBJ2-3, with D possibly being TRBD1 (5 bases). The CDR3 sequence is 14 residues long. The germline V gene has CDR1 KGHSH and CDR2 LQKENI. Trimming removed 3 bases at V and 2 bases at J, with 9 bases between. The CDR3 protein is CASSPLGVTDTQYF. The CDR3 DNA is TGTGCCAGCTCACCTTTAGGGGTCACAGATACGCAGTATTTT. Based on the CDR3 plus reference TRBV18 and TRBJ2-3, the full variable domain is NAGVMQNPRHLVRRRGQEARLRCSPMKGHSHVYWYRQLPEEGLKFMVYLQKENIIDESGMPKERFSAEFPKEGPSILRIQQVVRGDSAAYFCASSPLGVTDTQYFGPGTRLTVL.

V is TRBV4-3 and J is TRBJ2-2; a weak D match, TRBD1 (6 bases). Germline CDR1 LGHNA, CDR2 YSLEER. This CDR3 contains 15 residues. The V and J ends lost 4 bases and 6 bases respectively, with 15 bases between them. This CDR3 is CASSLLIQGSGELFF. The DNA for the CDR3 is TGCGCCAGCAGCCTATTAATTCAGGGGTCCGGGGAGCTGTTTTTT.

The V gene is TRBV28, the J gene TRBJ2-7; TRBD2 might be the D (5 bases). Between the trimmed V and J ends, which lost 7 bases and 2 bases, there was a span of 15 bases. The CDR3 runs 14 residues. Germline V CDR1 and CDR2: MDHEN, SYDVKM. The CDR3, as DNA: TGTGCCAGCAAACGGGTGGACTCGCCCTACGAGCAGTACTTC. Encoded protein: CASKRVDSPYEQYF. Full variable domain (outside the CDR3, taken from reference TRBV28 and TRBJ2-7): DVKVTQSSRYLVKRTGEKVFLECVQDMDHENMFWYRQDPGLGLRLIYFSYDVKMKEKGDIPEGYSVSREKKERFSLILESASTNQTSMYLCASKRVDSPYEQYFGPGTRLTVT.

This chain links TRBV14 with TRBJ1-6; no firm D call. CDR3 length: 14 amino acids. V lost 1 base and J lost 7, with 8 bases in between. Looked up from germline, CDR1 is SGHDN and CDR2 is FVKESK. CDR3 sequence: CASSQVEGNSPLHF. CDR3 coding DNA: TGTGCCAGCAGCCAAGTCGAGGGAAATTCACCCCTCCACTTT. The whole variable domain, remainder taken from reference TRBV14 and TRBJ1-6, is EAGVTQFPSHSVIEKGQTVTLRCDPISGHDNLYWYRRVMGKEIKFLLHFVKESKQDESGMPNNRFLAERTGGTYSTLKVQPAELEDSGVYFCASSQVEGNSPLHFGNGTRLTVT.

The CDR3: CASSPAQMNTEAFF. CDR3 bases: TGTGCCAGCTCACCGGCACAGATGAACACTGAAGCTTTCTTT. The chain carries TRBV18 and TRBJ1-1; D unclear. Trimming took 3 bases from V and 0 from J, leaving 8 bases between them. Germline V lookup: CDR1 KGHSH, CDR2 LQKENI. The CDR3 sequence is 14 residues long.

The rearrangement links TRBV29-1 to TRBJ2-7; D perhaps matches TRBD2 (5 bases). With 6 bases removed from V and 4 bases from J, the gap between germline ends came to 16 bases. This CDR3 has 13 residues. Germline-derived CDR1 and CDR2 are SQVTM and ANQGSEA. CDR3 in amino acids: CSVGGSTAYEQYF. The CDR3 DNA is TGCAGCGTGGGTGGGAGCACGGCTTACGAGCAGTACTTC.

This clone has just one count. The genes are TRBV10-3 and TRBJ1-2; TRBD1 matches 7 bases. V lost 2 bases to trimming and J lost 4 bases; unmatched junction nucleotides: 13. Germline values: CDR1 ENHRY, CDR2 SYGVKD. The CDR3 extends over 17 amino acids. The CDR3 here is CAISEGSIGGGVYGYTF. CDR3 sequence (DNA): TGTGCCATCAGTGAGGGGAGTATAGGGGGCGGTGTCTATGGCTACACCTTC.

The rearrangement uses TRBV6-5 and TRBJ2-1, with 10 bases matching TRBD2. Trimming took 7 bases from V and 9 from J; bases not matched to a gene: 12. There are 15 residues in the CDR3. The germline CDR1 and CDR2 sequences are MNHEY and SVGAGI. CDR3 sequence: CASTPASGGRGEQFF. The DNA of the CDR3 is TGTGCCAGCACCCCGGCTAGCGGGGGTCGTGGTGAGCAGTTCTTC.

The rearrangement joins TRBV4-2 to TRBJ2-5, with 12 bases aligning to TRBD2. J lost 2 bases, V lost 4 bases, and 5 bases had no gene match. The CDR3 is 16 amino acids. Germline CDR1 reads LGHNA; CDR2 reads YNFKEQ. CDR3 protein: CASSRTLAGGQETQYF. The CDR3, as DNA: TGTGCCAGCAGCCGAACCCTAGCGGGGGGGCAAGAGACCCAGTACTTC.

This clone appeared once. V and J are TRBV5-1 and TRBJ2-2; 8 positions agree with TRBD2. The germline V gene has CDR1 SGHRS and CDR2 YFSETQ. The CDR3 covers 17 residues. Unmatched junction bases numbered 9, after V lost 0 bases and J lost 5 bases. Here the CDR3 reads CASSLGPGGPGTGELFF. The CDR3 DNA sequence: TGCGCCAGCAGCTTGGGCCCGGGGGGGCCGGGAACCGGGGAGCTGTTTTTT.

The V call is TRBV6-5, the J call TRBJ2-7; no clear D. The CDR3 totals 15 residues. Germline values: CDR1 MNHEY, CDR2 SVGAGI. V lost 2 bases, J lost 0 bases, and 11 bases lay in between. The CDR3 DNA is TGTGCCAGCAGTTACGGGCATATCAGCTCCTACGAGCAGTACTTC. It specifies CASSYGHISSYEQYF.

This sequence joins TRBV6-5 and TRBJ2-7; the D gene is possibly TRBD2 (6 bases). The CDR3 has 16 residues. Trimming took off 0 bases at V and 2 bases at J, with 14 bases between the two ends. The germline gives CDR1 MNHEY, CDR2 SVGAGI. The CDR3 region has the DNA TGTGCCAGCAGTTACTCGATCAGCGGGCGCACCTACGAGCAGTACTTC. Its protein is CASSYSISGRTYEQYF.

V gene TRBV4-1 combines with J gene TRBJ1-3; D ambiguous. CDR1 MGHRA and CDR2 YSYEKL come from the germline V gene. The V gene lost 0 bases and the J gene lost 5 bases, with 5 bases spanning the gap. There are 13 residues in the CDR3. CDR3 protein: CASSQDSRNTIYF. The CDR3 DNA follows: TGCGCCAGCAGCCAAGATTCCAGAAACACCATATATTTT.

V is TRBV29-1 and J is TRBJ1-1; D gene uncertain. CDR1 is SQVTM, CDR2 ANQGSEA, per germline. Trimming removed 5 bases from V and 1 base from J, with 8 bases in between. This CDR3 region has 12 residues. CDR3 nucleotides: TGCAGCGTTAGAGTCGGGAACACTGAAGCTTTCTTT. Protein: CSVRVGNTEAFF. The complete variable domain, with remaining parts taken from reference TRBV29-1 and TRBJ1-1, reads SAVISQKPSRDICQRGTSLTIQCQVDSQVTMMFWYRQQPGQSLTLIATANQGSEATYESGFVIDKFPISRPNLTFSTLTVSNMSPEDSSIYLCSVRVGNTEAFFGQGTRLTVV.

The chain combines TRBV9 with TRBJ2-1, with TRBD2 matching over 8 bases. With 2 bases clipped from V and 2 bases from J, the junction kept 3 bases outside the gene matches. Germline CDR1 and CDR2: SGDLS and YYNGEE. CDR3 length equals 15 residues. The CDR3 DNA reads TGTGCCAGCAGCGTCCGGGAGGGGACCTACAATGAGCAGTTCTTC. It codes for CASSVREGTYNEQFF.

This chain joins TRBV7-3 and TRBJ1-1, with TRBD1 identical over 9 bases. The V gene end was trimmed by 5 bases and the J gene end by 1 base; junction bases not matched to a gene: 2. Germline V gives CDR1 SGHTA, CDR2 FQGTGA. This CDR3 is built from 14 residues. The CDR3 nucleotides are TGTGCCAGCAGCACGGGACAGGGGAACACTGAAGCTTTCTTT. Translated: CASSTGQGNTEAFF.

The rearrangement uses TRBV7-3 and TRBJ2-2; perhaps TRBD2 as D (5 bases). This CDR3 comprises 13 residues. V lost 5 bases and J lost 9, with 13 bases in between. Per germline, CDR1 SGHTA and CDR2 FQGTGA. CDR3 residues: CASSPRTGRELFF. The CDR3, as DNA: TGTGCCAGCAGCCCACGGACTGGTAGGGAGCTGTTTTTT.